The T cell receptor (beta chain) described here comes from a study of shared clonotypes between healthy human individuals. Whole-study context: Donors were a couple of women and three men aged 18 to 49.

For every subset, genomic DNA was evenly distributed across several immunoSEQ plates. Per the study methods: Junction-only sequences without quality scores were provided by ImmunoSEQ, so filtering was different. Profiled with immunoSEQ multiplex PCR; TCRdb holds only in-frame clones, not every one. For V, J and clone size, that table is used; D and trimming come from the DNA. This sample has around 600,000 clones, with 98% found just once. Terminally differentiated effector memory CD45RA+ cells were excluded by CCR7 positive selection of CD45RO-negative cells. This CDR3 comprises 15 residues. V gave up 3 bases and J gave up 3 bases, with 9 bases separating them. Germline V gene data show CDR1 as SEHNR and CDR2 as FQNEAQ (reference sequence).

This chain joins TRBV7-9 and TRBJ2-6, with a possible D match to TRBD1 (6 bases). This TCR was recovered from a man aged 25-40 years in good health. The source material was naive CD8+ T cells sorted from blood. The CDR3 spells CASSFPGVGANVLTF. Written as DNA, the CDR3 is TGTGCCAGCAGCTTTCCAGGGGTTGGGGCCAACGTCCTGACTTTC.